The source of this TCR beta chain is a study of response to subunit inactivated influenza vaccine. Using its own MiXCR run on the RT-PCR reads, TCRdb lists one record per CDR3 protein. The sample has roughly 700,000 distinct CDR3 sequences; around a sixth are singletons. Trimming cost V 3 bases and J 0 bases, with 12 bases left between them. CDR3 length: 15 amino acids. The V gene is TRBV12-3 or TRBV12-4, the J gene TRBJ2-7; D gene unclear. The source was PBMCs from blood, collected about 11 days after vaccination. This TCR was recovered from a man aged 45-60 years who received an inactivated influenza vaccine. CDR3 nucleotides: TGTGCCAGCAGTTTTGGTCCGGCAGCCTCCTACGAGCAGTACTTC. Its protein product is CASSFGPAASYEQYF.